This T cell receptor beta chain was profiled in a study of blood T cell repertoires in COVID-19 (dated by TCRdb to about 2020). About the full investigation: Samples from collaborators originated in the United States, Italy and Spain and spanned both the acute and convalescent phases of COVID-19. The material from the prospective study consisted of cDNA or gDNA derived from T cells, B-cell-depleted T cells, or PBMCs. The dataset comprised deeply sampled blood TCRbeta repertoires from subjects exposed to, actively infected with, or recovered from COVID-19. The repertoires were made available in a free public database intended to serve as a resource for research on the immune response to SARS-CoV-2. The samples were drawn from two sources: the first 160 participants of the ongoing ImmuneRACE study, and fewer than 1,500 subjects contributed by 6 global collaborators. A de-identified subject ID, COVID-19 status, age in years and sex were almost always included in the sample metadata. HLA class I and class II types, where available, came from metadata supplied by the sample provider rather than from assay-based typing. Findings and caveats that apply to the study as a whole: The amount of clinical and demographic metadata varied by source and participant and was provided uncurated.

TCRbeta CDR3 regions were amplified from genomic DNA by means of the immunoSEQ Assay, a bias-controlled multiplex PCR. Processing in the source paper ran as follows. The number of nucleated cells in each sample was estimated by amplification of reference gene primers within the assay. To quantify the absolute abundance of each unique TCRbeta CDR3 rearrangement, sequence reads were collapsed and filtered. For each sample, productive Simpson clonality was calculated by taking the square root of Simpson's diversity index across productive rearrangements. Entries here come from immuneACCESS through TCRdb and include only in-frame sequences with V and J called. Some clones fail to appear in such tables; in the studies checked, an unresolved V gene covers under half of the shortfall, and the cause of the remainder is unknown. V and J calls and clone size are those listed in that table; D and trimming were worked out from the DNA. This sample gives 100,000 to 120,000 clones in total; 70% to 90% of them show up just once. Of the sample, over 6.5% falls within the top ten clones.

The CDR3 sequence holds 15 residues, the cysteine and phenylalanine included. The entry retains the CDR3 DNA only, 45 bases that are in frame from base 1. At the junction V is shortened by 6 bases and J by 5 bases; bases outside the gene matches: 9. Reading the germline V gene gives CDR1 MNHEY and CDR2 SVGAGI. Samples from volunteer blood donors who had recovered from COVID-19 were contributed by a second Seattle source. Whole blood was collected in K2EDTA tubes by collaborating institutions according to the institutions' own protocols. Collaborator samples were shipped for TCRbeta analysis as frozen whole blood, isolated PBMCs, or DNA extracted from either sample type. Points on this clone: Its antigen is still unknown. Nothing much larger sits one base from this clone, and base qualities are not available.

The sequence came from a woman aged 70-85 years who had recovered from COVID-19. Sequenced material: peripheral blood. This sequence uses TRBV6-5 and TRBJ2-2, and 7 junction bases match TRBD1. The CDR3 protein is CASSSDRVRTGELFF. The DNA sequence reads TGTGCCAGCAGCTCTGACAGGGTGAGAACCGGGGAGCTGTTTTTT.